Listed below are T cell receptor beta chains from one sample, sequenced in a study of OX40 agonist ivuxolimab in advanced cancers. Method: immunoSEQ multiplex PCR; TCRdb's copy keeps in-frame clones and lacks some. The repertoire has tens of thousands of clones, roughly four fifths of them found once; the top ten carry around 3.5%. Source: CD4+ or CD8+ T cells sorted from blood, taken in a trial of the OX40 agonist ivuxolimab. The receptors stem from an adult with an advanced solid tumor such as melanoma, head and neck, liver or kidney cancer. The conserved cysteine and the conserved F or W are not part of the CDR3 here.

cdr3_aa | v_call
ASSLTGGDTEAF | TRBV7-2
ASSLGGHTGNTIY | TRBV7-8
ASSLGGASGNTIY | TRBV7-2
ASSVPGQGSPLH | TRBV6-5
ASSSPGGPNTGELF | TRBV19
ASSTGQGDSPLH | TRBV5-1
ASSPSLAAGGF | TRBV27
ASSLSLTLPYEQY | TRBV6-6
ASSDGLTVEEKLF | TRBV2
ASSLYRGGDTEAF | TRBV5-1
ASSPRGVNTEAF | TRBV7-6